The rows below give T cell receptor beta chains drawn from one sample of a study of T cell responses to AZD1222 COVID-19 vaccine. Only in-frame clones appear in the TCRdb table, and some are missing; sequencing was by immunoSEQ multiplex PCR. The table records 80,000 or so clones, under 95% of them present only once. The specimen comprised peripheral blood, sampled on day 0 of MenACWY control vaccination. These receptor sequences come from an adult in good health. CDR3s include the opening cysteine and the closing phenylalanine or tryptophan. The order of the fields is clone size, V gene, J gene, D gene, CDR3 protein, CDR3 DNA. A D gene is named only where the DNA matches it firmly. Rows give clone size only sometimes, using once, few, many, or a class for an expanded clone.

>-|TRBV29-1|TRBJ2-7|-
CSVQRSSYEQYF
TGCAGCGTTCAGCGGAGCTCCTACGAGCAGTACTTC
>-|TRBV27|TRBJ1-5|-
CASSLSGRVDQPQHF
TGTGCCAGCAGTTTATCGGGCAGGGTAGATCAGCCCCAGCATTTT
>medium-sized|TRBV7-9|TRBJ2-7|-
CASSLEGPPGEQYF
TGTGCCAGCAGCTTAGAAGGTCCCCCCGGCGAGCAGTACTTC
>-|TRBV5-4|TRBJ2-2|-
CASSKERTANTGELFF
TGTGCCAGCAGCAAGGAACGGACAGCGAACACCGGGGAGCTGTTTTTT
>-|TRBV19|TRBJ1-2|TRBD1
CASSPSTGYYYGYTF
TGTGCCAGTAGTCCATCGACAGGGTATTACTATGGCTACACCTTC
>-|TRBV5-4|TRBJ2-7|-
CASSLDRSYEQYF
TGTGCCAGCAGCTTGGACAGATCCTACGAGCAGTACTTC
>-|TRBV7-9|TRBJ2-3|TRBD1
CASSPRQGPYTDTQYF
TGTGCCAGCAGCCCCCGACAGGGCCCCTACACAGATACGCAGTATTTT
>-|TRBV7-2|TRBJ1-5|-
CASSAGVNRPQHF
TGTGCCAGCAGCGCGGGGGTCAATCGGCCCCAGCATTTT
>-|TRBV9|TRBJ2-5|-
CASSVSHRGTQYF
TGTGCCAGCAGCGTAAGCCACCGGGGGACCCAGTACTTC
>-|TRBV19|TRBJ1-5|-
CASTGTKSNQPQHF
TGTGCCAGTACCGGGACAAAAAGCAATCAGCCCCAGCATTTT
>-|TRBV19|TRBJ1-4|-
CASSTPTFLGTEKLFF
TGTGCCAGTAGTACCCCTACTTTCCTCGGGACAGAAAAACTGTTTTTT
>-|TRBV19|TRBJ2-5|TRBD2
CASSAGGGETQYF
TGTGCCAGTAGTGCGGGAGGAGGGGAGACCCAGTACTTC
>few|TRBV20-1|TRBJ1-2|-
CSARLPKGYTF
TGCAGTGCTAGACTCCCAAAGGGCTACACCTTC
>-|TRBV20-1|TRBJ2-7|TRBD2
CSARSGTEQYF
TGCAGTGCTAGAAGCGGGACCGAGCAGTACTTC
>-|TRBV2|TRBJ1-5|-
CASRQTVSRNQPQHF
TGTGCCAGCCGACAGACAGTGAGCAGGAATCAGCCCCAGCATTTT
>-|TRBV28|TRBJ2-7|-
CASTHVRGRYEQYF
TGTGCCAGCACCCATGTCCGAGGAAGATACGAGCAGTACTTC
>-|TRBV19|TRBJ1-1|-
CASSIALNTEAFF
TGTGCCAGTAGTATAGCACTGAACACTGAAGCTTTCTTT
>-|TRBV7-3|TRBJ2-1|TRBD2
CASSLLSGNYNEQFF
TGTGCCAGCAGCTTACTAAGCGGGAACTACAATGAGCAGTTCTTC
>-|TRBV12-3/TRBV12-4|TRBJ2-7|-
CASSQLAAYEQYF
TGTGCCAGCAGCCAACTAGCTGCCTACGAGCAGTACTTC
>-|TRBV12-3/TRBV12-4|TRBJ2-5|-
CASSFGTAETQYF
TGTGCCAGCAGTTTTGGGACGGCGGAGACCCAGTACTTC
>-|TRBV27|TRBJ2-5|-
CASSLQQGGETQYF
TGTGCCAGCAGTTTACAACAGGGGGGGGAGACCCAGTACTTC
>-|TRBV12-3/TRBV12-4|TRBJ2-5|-
CASSGETQYF
TGTGCCAGCTCGGGCGAGACCCAGTACTTC
>-|TRBV7-9|TRBJ2-1|-
CASKRVGEQFF
TGTGCCAGCAAGAGGGTCGGGGAGCAGTTCTTC
>-|TRBV24-1|TRBJ1-1|-
CATSAGDGEAFF
TGTGCCACCAGTGCCGGGGACGGTGAAGCTTTCTTT
>-|TRBV6-5|TRBJ1-6|-
CASSLSRQGESPLHF
TGTGCCAGCAGTCTAAGTCGGCAGGGAGAATCACCCCTCCACTTT
>once|TRBV27|TRBJ1-2|-
CASSFGSQWSYGYTF
TGTGCCAGCAGTTTCGGCAGCCAGTGGAGCTATGGCTACACCTTC
>once|TRBV5-1|TRBJ2-1|TRBD2
CASSLVLREGYNEQFF
TGCGCCAGCAGCTTGGTGTTGCGGGAGGGTTACAATGAGCAGTTCTTC
>-|TRBV21-1|TRBJ2-2|-
CASVEKSQGDTGELFF
TGTGCCAGCGTTGAGAAGTCACAGGGGGACACCGGGGAGCTGTTTTTT
>-|TRBV19|TRBJ1-2|-
CASREPNYGYTF
TGTGCCAGTAGGGAGCCTAACTATGGCTACACCTTC
>-|TRBV28|TRBJ2-7|TRBD1
CASSPGQGAYEQYF
TGTGCCAGCAGTCCCGGACAGGGTGCCTACGAGCAGTACTTC
>-|TRBV10-2|TRBJ1-1|TRBD1
CASIRTGMNTEAFF
TGCGCCAGCATTCGGACAGGGATGAACACTGAAGCTTTCTTT
>-|TRBV6-5|TRBJ2-1|TRBD1
CASRSGTGGEQFF
TGTGCCAGCAGATCCGGGACAGGGGGCGAGCAGTTCTTC
>once|TRBV27|TRBJ2-5|TRBD2
CASTPARSGEGTQYF
TGTGCCAGCACCCCCGCCCGTTCGGGGGAGGGGACCCAGTACTTC
>-|TRBV7-9|TRBJ1-2|TRBD1
CASQGQEDGYTF
TGTGCCAGCCAGGGACAGGAGGATGGCTACACCTTC
>once|TRBV6-5|TRBJ1-1|-
CASTSRGMNTEAFF
TGTGCCAGCACCTCCCGAGGAATGAACACTGAAGCTTTCTTT
>-|TRBV19|TRBJ1-5|TRBD1
CASSGPGQGGQPQHF
TGTGCCAGTAGTGGCCCGGGACAGGGTGGTCAGCCCCAGCATTTT
>-|TRBV5-1|TRBJ2-7|-
CASSLDDMESYEQYF
TGCGCCAGCAGCTTGGACGATATGGAATCCTACGAGCAGTACTTC
>-|TRBV4-2|TRBJ1-1|-
CASSQDNNEAFF
TGTGCCAGCAGCCAAGATAATAATGAAGCTTTCTTT
>-|TRBV6-5|TRBJ1-2|-
CASRLDGYTF
TGTGCCAGCAGACTGGATGGCTACACCTTC
>-|TRBV7-2|TRBJ1-1|-
CASSLTRASTEAFF
TGTGCCAGCAGCTTAACCCGGGCTAGCACTGAAGCTTTCTTT
>-|TRBV10-2|TRBJ1-5|-
CATTSYSNSPQHF
TGCGCCACCACAAGTTATAGCAATTCGCCCCAGCATTTT
>-|TRBV7-2|TRBJ1-5|-
CASSSDRNQPQHF
TGTGCCAGCAGCTCAGACAGGAATCAGCCCCAGCATTTT
>-|TRBV12-3/TRBV12-4|TRBJ1-1|-
CASRFGSTTEAFF
TGTGCCAGCAGATTTGGGTCCACCACTGAAGCTTTCTTT
>-|TRBV11-2|TRBJ2-1|-
CASSFSPYNEQFF
TGTGCCAGCAGCTTCTCTCCATACAATGAGCAGTTCTTC
>few|TRBV28|TRBJ1-4|TRBD1
CASSLQTGGGKLFF
TGTGCCAGCAGTTTACAGACAGGGGGAGGAAAACTGTTTTTT
>-|TRBV23-1|TRBJ2-1|TRBD2
CASSLFGTSAYNEQFF
TGCGCCAGCAGTCTCTTCGGGACTAGCGCCTACAATGAGCAGTTCTTC
>-|TRBV28|TRBJ1-2|-
CASSSPGLGYTF
TGTGCCAGCAGTTCGCCGGGTCTTGGCTACACCTTC
>-|TRBV6-5|TRBJ2-5|TRBD1
CASSYGQGKGETQYF
TGTGCCAGCAGTTACGGACAGGGGAAAGGCGAGACCCAGTACTTC
>once|TRBV24-1|TRBJ2-7|-
CATSAAAEQYF
TGTGCCACCAGTGCAGCAGCTGAGCAGTACTTC
>-|TRBV19|TRBJ1-5|TRBD1
CASSTPTDRDRGNQPQHF
TGTGCCAGTAGTACCCCAACCGACAGGGACCGTGGCAATCAGCCCCAGCATTTT
>-|TRBV7-9|TRBJ2-7|-
CASSFSSSGEQYF
TGTGCCAGCAGCTTTTCTTCCTCCGGCGAGCAGTACTTC